The 29 T cell receptor beta chains below come from one sample, sequenced in a study of breast tumors, draining lymph nodes, adjacent tissues (dated by TCRdb to the mid-2010s). Library generation was performed with multiplex PCR. The run used an Illumina HiSeq 2000. The public reads were reprocessed in TCRdb via fastp at Q25 and MiXCR, keeping in-frame beta chains. CDR3 protein sequences are deduplicated, and each keeps its most common genes and DNA. For this sample the table gives some 38,000 distinct CDR3 sequences, of which roughly 32% were detected only once. Of the sample, 11% falls within the top ten clones. The sequencing input was breast tumor tissue. The receptors stem from a female donor with breast cancer. Some clones in this sample may be carry-over from other donors' samples.

The rearrangement uses TRBV28 and TRBJ2-7, with unresolved D. Per the germline V gene, CDR1 is MDHEN and CDR2 is SYDVKM. This CDR3 has 11 amino acids. V lost 4 bases, J lost 1 base, and 2 bases lay in between. CDR3 in DNA: TGTGCCAGCAGTTGGTCCTACGAGCAGTACTTC. Amino acids: CASSWSYEQYF.

The rearrangement links TRBV4-1 to TRBJ2-5; 12 bases map to TRBD2. The CDR3 spans 18 residues. Unmatched junction bases numbered 12, after V lost 0 bases and J lost 7 bases. Per the germline V gene, CDR1 is MGHRA and CDR2 is YSYEKL. The CDR3 protein is CASSQDRGGTSGLGTQYF. The CDR3 region has the DNA TGCGCCAGCAGCCAAGATAGGGGCGGGACTAGCGGGTTGGGGACCCAGTACTTC.

This clonotype was seen many times. This sequence joins TRBV24-1 and TRBJ2-5, with 12 bases that match TRBD2. From germline, CDR1 is KGHDR and CDR2 SFDVKD. V lost 2 bases, J lost 4 bases, and 4 bases stayed unmatched. This CDR3 contains 16 residues. CDR3 nucleotide sequence: TGTGCCACCAGTGATTCCCTAGCGGGAGGGGGAGAGACCCAGTACTTC. Translated: CATSDSLAGGGETQYF.

There are a few counts of this clonotype. V and J are TRBV12-5 and TRBJ2-5; D may be TRBD1 (8 bases). There are 15 residues in the CDR3. Germline values: CDR1 LGHNT, CDR2 FRNRAP. The ends were cut back, 6 bases at V and 0 bases at J, with 14 bases in the middle. CDR3 amino acids: CASGAGQAHQETQYF. In DNA form, the CDR3 reads TGTGCTAGTGGAGCGGGACAGGCGCACCAAGAGACCCAGTACTTC.

This clonotype has just one count. This chain uses TRBV20-1 with TRBJ2-1; 8 positions agree with TRBD1. The CDR3 spans 14 residues. Per the germline V gene, CDR1 is DFQATT and CDR2 is SNEGSKA (reference sequence). V lost 3 bases, J lost 6 bases, and 7 bases stayed unmatched. In nucleotides, the CDR3 is TGCAGTGCTAGTCTCAGGGGGCTTTTCAATGAGCAGTTCTTC. This codes for CSASLRGLFNEQFF.

This clonotype has at least ten counts. V and J are TRBV9 and TRBJ2-3; D gene uncertain. Deletions cut 0 bases from V and 2 bases from J, with 7 bases between. Germline values: CDR1 SGDLS, CDR2 YYNGEE. The CDR3 contains 14 residues. The CDR3 spells CASSVELNTDTQYF. CDR3 coding DNA: TGTGCCAGCAGCGTAGAACTAAACACAGATACGCAGTATTTT.

This clonotype was seen at least ten times. V gene TRBV7-9 combines with J gene TRBJ1-2, with D perhaps matching TRBD1 (5 bases). The CDR3 covers 12 residues. Germline CDR1 SEHNR, CDR2 FQNEAQ (reference sequence). The V and J ends lost 5 bases and 2 bases respectively, with 6 bases between them. The CDR3 protein is CASSAGNYGYTF. The CDR3 coding sequence is TGTGCCAGCAGCGCAGGGAACTATGGCTACACCTTC. Drawing the rest from reference TRBV7-9 and TRBJ1-2, the complete variable domain is DTGVSQNPRHKITKRGQNVTFRCDPISEHNRLYWYRQTLGQGPEFLTYFQNEAQLEKSRLLSDRFSAERPKGSFSTLEIQRTEQGDSAMYLCASSAGNYGYTFGSGTRLTVV.

This clonotype was detected ten times or more. The chain is built from TRBV15 and TRBJ2-3; 11 nucleotides line up with TRBD2. The CDR3 has 15 residues. The junction had 3 bases not matched to a gene; V was cut back by 3 bases and J by 4 bases. Germline loops: CDR1 LNHNV, CDR2 YYDKDF (reference sequence). The CDR3 region is CATSSSGRAPDTQYF. For the CDR3, the DNA is TGTGCCACCAGCAGTAGCGGGAGGGCCCCAGATACGCAGTATTTT.

In this sample, this clonotype turned up many times. The chain combines TRBV10-3 with TRBJ2-1; 9 bases are a match to TRBD1. The CDR3 has 16 amino acids. Germline values: CDR1 ENHRY, CDR2 SYGVKD. The V and J ends lost 6 bases and 6 bases, in that order; junction bases with no gene match: 12. The CDR3 sequence is CAIRDMGDRAGNEQFF. In DNA form, the CDR3 reads TGTGCCATCAGGGATATGGGGGACAGGGCGGGCAATGAGCAGTTCTTC.

This clonotype has at least ten counts. The rearrangement joins TRBV11-3 to TRBJ2-2; 8 bases map to TRBD2. J lost 8 bases, V lost 3 bases, and 5 bases had no gene match. This CDR3 is built from 14 residues. The V gene's germline CDR1 is SGHNT and CDR2 YENEEA. Here the CDR3 DNA reads TGTGCCAGCAGCTTGGCTATAGCGGGGGGGGAGCTGTTTTTT. Protein product: CASSLAIAGGELFF.

At least ten counts were recorded for this clonotype. The chain combines TRBV5-6 with TRBJ2-1; 11 bases agree with TRBD2. Germline-derived CDR1 and CDR2 are SGHDT and YYEEEE. The V and J ends lost 5 bases and 0 bases, in that order; junction bases with no gene match: 4. CDR3 length equals 16 residues. For the CDR3, the DNA is TGTGCCAGCAGTCCTCTAGCGGGAGGCTCCTACAATGAGCAGTTCTTC. Translated: CASSPLAGGSYNEQFF.

The V call is TRBV11-2, the J call TRBJ2-7, with 10 bases matching TRBD1. Germline CDR1 is SGHAT and CDR2 is FQNNGV. V dropped 4 bases and J dropped 6; count of bases not matched to a gene: 6. CDR3 length: 14 amino acids. The DNA for the CDR3 is TGTGCCAGCAGCTACGGGACAGGGGATGTCGAGCAGTACTTC. Its translation is CASSYGTGDVEQYF.

The table lists this clonotype with many counts. J is TRBJ2-7 and V is TRBV6-5; D remains ambiguous. Germline CDR1 and CDR2: MNHEY and SVGAGI. Trimming cost V 0 bases and J 9 bases, with 12 bases left between them. This CDR3 spans 13 amino acids. The CDR3 coding sequence is TGTGCCAGCAGTTACTCTGGAACTACGAGGCAGTACTTC. It translates to CASSYSGTTRQYF.

The chain couples TRBV4-3 to TRBJ1-1; unclear D gene. The CDR3 totals 13 residues. Looked up from germline, CDR1 is LGHNA and CDR2 is YSLEER. Trimming left V 4 bases short and J 2 bases short, with 8 bases between. CDR3 loop: CASSLQENTEAFF. In DNA form, the CDR3 reads TGCGCCAGCAGCCTGCAGGAAAACACTGAAGCTTTCTTT.

This clonotype was detected ten times or more. The V and J genes are TRBV12-3 or TRBV12-4 and TRBJ2-3; 8 bases are shared with TRBD1. There are 16 residues in the CDR3. Unmatched junction bases numbered 6, after V lost 3 bases and J lost 1 base. CDR3 coding DNA: TGTGCCAGCAGTTTTGGCAGGGGGCTTGGCACAGATACGCAGTATTTT. As protein: CASSFGRGLGTDTQYF.

This clonotype was seen at least ten times. The V and J genes are TRBV7-3 and TRBJ2-2; weak D call: TRBD2 (6 bases). Deletions cut 3 bases from V and 6 bases from J, with 17 bases between. This CDR3 region has 16 residues. The germline CDR1 and CDR2 sequences are SGHTA and FQGTGA. The CDR3 DNA reads TGTGCCAGCAGCTTGGGACCGGGACTGCCATCCGGGGAGCTGTTTTTT. Translated: CASSLGPGLPSGELFF.

In this sample, this clonotype turned up once. The V gene is TRBV15, the J gene TRBJ1-6; D not certain. V lost 0 bases and J lost 7, with 1 base in between. This CDR3 is built from 12 residues. Germline CDR1 LNHNV, CDR2 YYDKDF (reference sequence). CDR3 bases: TGTGCCACCAGCAGAGACAATTCACCCCTCCACTTT. Translation gives CATSRDNSPLHF.

This clonotype was observed many times. The DNA for the CDR3 is TGTGCCAGCAGTGGGGCGGGAGGTGGAGATACGCAGTATTTT. Amino acids: CASSGAGGGDTQYF. The genes are TRBV5-8 and TRBJ2-3; 8 bases are a match to TRBD2. CDR1 and CDR2 from the germline V gene are SGHTS and YDEGEE. The ends lost 5 bases at V and 5 bases at J; junction bases unmatched: 7. The CDR3 has 14 amino acids.

This clonotype was detected ten times or more. The V and J genes are TRBV19 and TRBJ2-1; perhaps TRBD1 as D (6 bases). V was clipped by 3 bases and J by 1 base, with 16 bases between them. The CDR3 sequence is 17 residues long. The germline V gene has CDR1 LNHDA and CDR2 SQIVND (reference sequence). CDR3: CASSIGRGVPSYNEQFF. As DNA, the CDR3 is TGTGCCAGTAGTATTGGCAGGGGCGTACCATCCTACAATGAGCAGTTCTTC.

This clonotype was seen a few times. A much larger clone differs from this one at a single base, so this may be a read error. The chain combines TRBV19 with TRBJ2-7, with 7 bases fitting TRBD1. Germline lookup yields CDR1 LNHDA and CDR2 SQIVND (reference sequence). CDR3 length equals 14 residues. The chain's CDR3 is CASSATGRSYERYF. CDR3 bases: TGTGCCAGTAGCGCGACAGGGCGATCCTACGAGCGGTACTTC.

The CDR3 DNA reads TGTGCCAGCAGCCGCACCGGGACAGGGGGCAGAAGGGGCTATGGCTACACCTTC. This encodes CASSRTGTGGRRGYGYTF. V and J are TRBV3-1 and TRBJ1-2; 12 nucleotides align to TRBD1. With 4 bases clipped from V and 4 bases from J, the junction kept 13 bases outside the gene matches. The CDR3 has 18 amino acids. CDR1 is LGHDT, CDR2 YNNKEL, per germline (reference sequence).

For this clonotype: A much bigger clone sits one base away, suggesting this may be a read error. The genes are TRBV11-2 and TRBJ2-5; TRBD2 aligns across 8 bases. Looked up from germline, CDR1 is SGHAT and CDR2 is FQNNGV. This CDR3 comprises 17 residues. CDR3 coding DNA: TGTGCCAGCGGCTTAGACGGTCTCGGGAGGGAGGGGGAGACCCAGTACTTC. It codes for CASGLDGLGREGETQYF.

This clonotype occurred many times. The chain joins TRBV5-8 to TRBJ2-2; possibly TRBD1 for D (5 bases). Trimming cost V 5 bases and J 4 bases, with 15 bases left between them. This CDR3 contains 15 residues. The germline gives CDR1 SGHTS, CDR2 YDEGEE. The CDR3 loop is CASSLDISGTGELFF. The CDR3 nucleotides are TGTGCCAGCAGTCTGGACATTTCTGGCACCGGGGAGCTGTTTTTT.

As to this clonotype: This may be a read error, as it is one base from a much larger clone. The chain employs TRBV6-2 or TRBV6-3 and TRBJ2-5; 8 bases fit TRBD1. V lost 7 bases, J lost 5 bases, and 6 bases stayed unmatched. This CDR3 spans 13 amino acids. Germline V gives CDR1 MNHEY, CDR2 SVGEGT. The CDR3: CASNCRGRETQYF. CDR3 nucleotide sequence: TGTGCCAGCAACTGCAGGGGGCGGGAGACCCAGTACTTC.

In its sample, this clonotype was seen many times. The chain links TRBV24-1 to TRBJ2-3; 12 bases line up with TRBD2. This CDR3 region has 16 residues. The germline V gene has CDR1 KGHDR and CDR2 SFDVKD. V lost 3 bases and J lost 7; bases outside the gene matches: 7. The CDR3 nucleotides are TGTGCCACCAGTGATCAGACTAGCGGGAGAAGTAATACGCAGTATTTT. Translated: CATSDQTSGRSNTQYF.

This clonotype was recorded many times. J is TRBJ2-1 and V is TRBV20-1; 13 positions match TRBD2. The CDR3 runs to 19 residues. V gave up 3 bases and J gave up 0 bases; unmatched junction bases: 11. From germline, CDR1 is DFQATT and CDR2 SNEGSKA (reference sequence). CDR3: CSASKFGTSGASSYNEQFF. For the CDR3, the DNA is TGCAGTGCTAGCAAATTCGGGACTAGCGGGGCGAGCTCCTACAATGAGCAGTTCTTC.

A remark on this clonotype: Since the CDR3 does not end with the conserved phenylalanine or tryptophan, this likely comes from a read error. The chain links TRBV6-4 to TRBJ2-2; no clear D. The V and J ends lost 5 bases and 3 bases respectively, with 13 bases between them. The germline gives CDR1 MRHNA, CDR2 SNTAGT. The CDR3 totals 15 residues. CDR3 bases: TGTGCCAGCAGTCAAACTAAATGGGACACCGGGGAGCTGTTTTGT. Protein product: CASSQTKWDTGELFC.

This clonotype was recorded at least ten times. The chain joins TRBV19 to TRBJ1-3; D not certain. The CDR3 runs 14 residues. V lost 3 bases, J lost 7 bases, and 13 bases lay in between. Germline lookup yields CDR1 LNHDA and CDR2 SQIVND (reference sequence). For the CDR3, the DNA is TGTGCCAGTAGTATTCGTCCTACGGGGAACACCATATATTTT. Amino acid sequence: CASSIRPTGNTIYF.

This clonotype was seen at least ten times. The CDR3 sequence is CASSIPQILAGGTFF. The CDR3 coding sequence is TGTGCCAGCAGCATACCCCAGATACTAGCGGGTGGGACGTTCTTC. The gene calls are TRBV7-6 and TRBJ2-1, with 9 bases fitting TRBD2. The trim removed 5 bases at V and 15 bases at J, leaving 17 bases unmatched. The CDR3 is made up of 15 amino acids. Germline V lookup: CDR1 SGHVS, CDR2 FNYEAQ.